This T cell receptor beta chain was sequenced for a study of radiation and T cells in renal cell carcinoma. Looking at the study overall: Nephrectomy followed 15 Gy stereotactic body radiation by 4 weeks.

Repertoires were generated with immunoSEQ multiplex PCR, while TCRdb's copy carries only in-frame clones and drops some. The table lists 130,000 to 150,000 clones, over 75% of them singletons. Study findings and constraints: From baseline, blood top tumor clonotypes peaked at 2 weeks post-radiation.

On this clone: Its antigen is still unknown.

CDR1 SGHNT and CDR2 YYREEE come from the germline V gene (reference sequence). The ends were cut back, 0 bases at V and 7 bases at J, with 7 bases in the middle. The CDR3 is 12 amino acids. Sample time point: baseline pretreatment blood. Sample treatment: 15 Gy SBRT to primary tumor, nephrectomy 4 weeks later. This renal cell carcinoma was of the clear cell type. The sequence came from a woman aged 45 to 65 with renal cell carcinoma. The input for sequencing was blood, taken from a patient whose treatment included radiotherapy and nephrectomy. V gene TRBV5-4 combines with J gene TRBJ1-1, with a weak D call TRBD1 (6 bases). The CDR3 DNA reads TGTGCCAGCAGCTTGGAGGGGGATGAAGCTTTCTTT. Protein product: CASSLEGDEAFF. The variable domain in full, completed from reference TRBV5-4 and TRBJ1-1, reads ETGVTQSPTHLIKTRGQQVTLRCSSQSGHNTVSWYQQALGQGPQFIFQYYREEENGRGNFPPRFSGLQFPNYSSELNVNALELDDSALYLCASSLEGDEAFFGQGTRLTVV.